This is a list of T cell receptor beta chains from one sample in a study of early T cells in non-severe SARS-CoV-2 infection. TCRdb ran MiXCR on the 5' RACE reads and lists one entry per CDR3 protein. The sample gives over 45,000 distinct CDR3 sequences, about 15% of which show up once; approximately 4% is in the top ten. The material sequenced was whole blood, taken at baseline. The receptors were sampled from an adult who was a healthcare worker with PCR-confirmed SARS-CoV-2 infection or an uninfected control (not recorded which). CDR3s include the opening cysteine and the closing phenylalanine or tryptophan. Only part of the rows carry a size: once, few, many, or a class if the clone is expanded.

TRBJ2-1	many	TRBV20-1	CSARRPGLADNEQFF
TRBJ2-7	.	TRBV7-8	CASSLVVQRAYEQYF
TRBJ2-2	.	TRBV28	CASSPRGRGTGELFF
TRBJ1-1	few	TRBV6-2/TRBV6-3	CASSSAYLEAFF
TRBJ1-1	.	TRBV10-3	CAISRQRDTEAFF
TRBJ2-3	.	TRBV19	CASSTTGGQDTQYF
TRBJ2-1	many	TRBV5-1	CASSLRADSYNEQFF
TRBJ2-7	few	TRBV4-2	CASSQGGPEQYF
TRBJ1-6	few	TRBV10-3	CAISGGQSPLHF
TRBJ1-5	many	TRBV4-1	CASSSNQPQHF
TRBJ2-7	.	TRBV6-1	CASSDNGRAFASYEQYF
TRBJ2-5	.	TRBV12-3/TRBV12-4	CASSSATPETQYF
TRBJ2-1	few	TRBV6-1	CASSEARKVWTGVGNEQFF
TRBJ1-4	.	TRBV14	CASSPQMVSRGSEKLFF
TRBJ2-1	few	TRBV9	CASSVVASGSLYNEQFF
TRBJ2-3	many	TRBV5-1	CASSMTSGEDTQYF
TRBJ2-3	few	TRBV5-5	CASSLSPRGGGDTQYF
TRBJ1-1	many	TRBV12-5	CASAPDSPEAFF
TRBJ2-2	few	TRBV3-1	CASSPSGYTGELFF
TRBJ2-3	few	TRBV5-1	CASSLGYQRGDTQYF
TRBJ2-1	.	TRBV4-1	CASSQGLAGVNEQFF
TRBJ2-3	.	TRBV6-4	CASSEASGSTDTQYF
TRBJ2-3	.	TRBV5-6	CASSLNRPTDTQYF
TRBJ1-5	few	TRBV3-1	CASSWTGDQPQHF
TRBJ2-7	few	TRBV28	CASISQGGTYEQYF
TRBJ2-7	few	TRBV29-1	CSVVGSAYEQYF
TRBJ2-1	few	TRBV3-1	CASSLKASDEQFF
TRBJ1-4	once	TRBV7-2	CASSLGTANEKLFF
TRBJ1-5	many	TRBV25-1	CASSDPGAGQPQHF
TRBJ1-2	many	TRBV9	CASRGQGGNYGYTF
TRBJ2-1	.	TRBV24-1	CATKTGLRGNEQFF
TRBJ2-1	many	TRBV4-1	CASRPGQAYNEQFF
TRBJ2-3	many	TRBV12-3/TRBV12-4	CASSLHSTDTQYF
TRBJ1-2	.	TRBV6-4	CASSDGRGLGYTF
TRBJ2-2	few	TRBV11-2	CASSLDLRGTPGELFF
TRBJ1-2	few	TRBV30	CAWSRTDKNYGYTF
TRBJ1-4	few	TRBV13	CASSLGQAGANEKLFF
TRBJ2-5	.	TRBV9	CASSVGLLDQETQYF
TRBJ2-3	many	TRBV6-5	CASSYSGRRTDTQYF
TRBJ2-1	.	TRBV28	CASRSGTGEYNEQFF
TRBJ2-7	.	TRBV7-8	CASSFLAGGPDEQYF
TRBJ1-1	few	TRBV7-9	CASSPQGVMNTEAFF